This T cell receptor (beta chain) was captured by sequencing in a study of shared clonotypes between healthy human individuals. V was pared by 1 base and J by 8 bases, with 13 bases of the junction left unmatched. The CDR3 length is 17 residues. Germline CDR1 and CDR2: LGHNA and YSLEER. Measured with immunoSEQ multiplex PCR; TCRdb has only the in-frame clones, and not every one. The profile covers 300,000 or so clones, with approximately 79% appearing a single time and 10% to 13% taken by the ten largest. In this sample, this clone turned up once. This sequence joins TRBV4-3 and TRBJ1-3; 8 bases agree with TRBD1. Sequencing was done on a sample of memory CD4+ T cells sorted from blood. Described subset: CD45RA-negative fraction. This sequence originates from a man aged 25-45 years in good health. Here the CDR3 reads CASSQGGTGRGGHTIYF. The CDR3 nucleotides are TGCGCCAGCAGCCAAGGAGGGACAGGCCGAGGGGGACACACCATATATTTT.